The clone carrying this TCR beta chain was counted between two and nine times. No antigen is known for it. The sample belongs to a study of cytomegalovirus exposure and HLA in healthy donors. Study results and caveats: CMV serostatus alone was available as immune exposure information. Published work reported that the classifier diagnosed cytomegalovirus status with high specificity and sensitivity. A previous analysis found most TCR beta V segments productive roughly 87% or roughly 30% of the time.

The PCR ran on 60 Vbeta and 13 Jbeta primers. Sequencing was performed with immunoSEQ multiplex PCR; in TCRdb, only in-frame clones are kept and a portion is missing. The table has about 98,000 clones, more than 60% seen once. This CDR3 is built from 14 residues. The junction had 5 bases not matched to a gene; V was cut back by 7 bases and J by 1 base. The germline gives CDR1 MNHNS, CDR2 SASEGT. The source material was PBMCs. This sequence joins TRBV6-1 and TRBJ1-1, with 8 bases fitting TRBD1. This receptor was obtained from a man in his fifties or sixties in good health and CMV-seronegative. This CDR3 is CASKHGTGNTEAFF. CDR3 nucleotides: TGTGCCAGCAAGCACGGGACAGGGAACACTGAAGCTTTCTTT.